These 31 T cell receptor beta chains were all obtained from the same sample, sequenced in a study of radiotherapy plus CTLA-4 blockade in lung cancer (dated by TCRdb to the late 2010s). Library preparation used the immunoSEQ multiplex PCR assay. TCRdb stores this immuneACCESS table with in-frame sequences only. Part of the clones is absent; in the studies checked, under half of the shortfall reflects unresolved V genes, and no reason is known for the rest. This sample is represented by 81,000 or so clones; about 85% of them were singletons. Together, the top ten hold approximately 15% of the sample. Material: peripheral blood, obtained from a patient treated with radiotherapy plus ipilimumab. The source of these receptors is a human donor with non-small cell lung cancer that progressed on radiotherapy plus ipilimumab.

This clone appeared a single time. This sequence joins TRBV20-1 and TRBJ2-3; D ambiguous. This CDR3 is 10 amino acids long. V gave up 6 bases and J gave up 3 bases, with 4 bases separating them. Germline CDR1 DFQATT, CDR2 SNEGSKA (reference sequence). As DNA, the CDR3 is TGCAGTGCACTAACAGATACGCAGTATTTT. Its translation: CSALTDTQYF.

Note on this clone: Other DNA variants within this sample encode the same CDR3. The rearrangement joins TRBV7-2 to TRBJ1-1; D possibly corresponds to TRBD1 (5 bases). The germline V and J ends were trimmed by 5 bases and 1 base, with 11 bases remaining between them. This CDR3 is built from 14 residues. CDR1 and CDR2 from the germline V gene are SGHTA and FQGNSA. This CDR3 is CASSPSGGNTEAFF. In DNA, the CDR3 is TGTGCCAGCAGCCCATCGGGGGGGAACACTGAAGCTTTCTTT.

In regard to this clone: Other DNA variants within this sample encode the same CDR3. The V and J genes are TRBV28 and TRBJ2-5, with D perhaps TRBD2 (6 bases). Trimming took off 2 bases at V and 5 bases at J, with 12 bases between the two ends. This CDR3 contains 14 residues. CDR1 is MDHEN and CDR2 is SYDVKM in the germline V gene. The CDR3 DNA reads TGTGCCAGCAGTTTACCCGGGGGTGGTGAGACCCAGTACTTC. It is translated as CASSLPGGGETQYF.

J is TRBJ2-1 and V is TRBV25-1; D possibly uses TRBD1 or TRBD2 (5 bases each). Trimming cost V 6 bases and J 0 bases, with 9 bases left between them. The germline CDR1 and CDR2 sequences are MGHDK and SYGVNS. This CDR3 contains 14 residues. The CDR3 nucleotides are TGTGCCAGCAGGGGGGTAGGCTCCTACAATGAGCAGTTCTTC. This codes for CASRGVGSYNEQFF.

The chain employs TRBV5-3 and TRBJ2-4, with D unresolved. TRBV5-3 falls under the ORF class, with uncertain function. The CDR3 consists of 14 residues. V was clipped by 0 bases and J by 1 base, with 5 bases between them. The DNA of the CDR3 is TGTGCCAGAAGCTTGGTGGGTGCCAAAAACATTCAGTACTTC. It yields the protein CARSLVGAKNIQYF.

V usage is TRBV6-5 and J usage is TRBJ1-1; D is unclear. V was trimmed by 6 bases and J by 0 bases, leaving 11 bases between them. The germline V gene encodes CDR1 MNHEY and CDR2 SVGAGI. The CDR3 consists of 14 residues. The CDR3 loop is CASSRDKMNTEAFF. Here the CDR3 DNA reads TGTGCCAGCAGCCGCGACAAGATGAACACTGAAGCTTTCTTT.

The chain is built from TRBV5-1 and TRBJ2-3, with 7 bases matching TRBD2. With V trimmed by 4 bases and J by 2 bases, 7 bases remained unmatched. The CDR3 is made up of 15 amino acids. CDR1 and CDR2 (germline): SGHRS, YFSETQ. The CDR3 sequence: CASSGGAGVTDTQYF. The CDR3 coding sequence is TGCGCCAGCAGCGGAGGGGCGGGAGTCACAGATACGCAGTATTTT.

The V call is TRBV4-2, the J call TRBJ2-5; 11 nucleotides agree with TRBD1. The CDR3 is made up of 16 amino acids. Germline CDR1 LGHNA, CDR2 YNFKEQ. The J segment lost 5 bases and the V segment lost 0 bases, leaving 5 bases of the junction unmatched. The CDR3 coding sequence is TGTGCCAGCAGCCAAGACCGGACAGGGGGCTACGAGACCCAGTACTTC. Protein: CASSQDRTGGYETQYF.

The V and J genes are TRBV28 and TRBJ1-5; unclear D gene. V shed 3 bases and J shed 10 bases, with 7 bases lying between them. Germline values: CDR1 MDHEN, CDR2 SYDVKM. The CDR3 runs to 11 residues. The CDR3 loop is CASSLGPPQHF. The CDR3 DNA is TGTGCCAGCAGTTTGGGCCCACCCCAGCATTTT. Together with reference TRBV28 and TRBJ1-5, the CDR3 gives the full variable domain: DVKVTQSSRYLVKRTGEKVFLECVQDMDHENMFWYRQDPGLGLRLIYFSYDVKMKEKGDIPEGYSVSREKKERFSLILESASTNQTSMYLCASSLGPPQHFGDGTRLSIL.

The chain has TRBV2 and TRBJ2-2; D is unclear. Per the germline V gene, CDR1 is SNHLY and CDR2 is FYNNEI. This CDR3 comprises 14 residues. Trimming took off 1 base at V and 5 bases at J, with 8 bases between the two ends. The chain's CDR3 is CASSEGTGTGELFF. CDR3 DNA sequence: TGTGCCAGCAGTGAAGGTACTGGAACCGGGGAGCTGTTTTTT.

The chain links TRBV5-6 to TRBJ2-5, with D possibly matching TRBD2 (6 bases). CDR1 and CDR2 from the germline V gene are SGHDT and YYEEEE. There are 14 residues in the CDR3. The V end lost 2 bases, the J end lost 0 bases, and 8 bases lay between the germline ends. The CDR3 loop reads CASSLPGDQETQYF. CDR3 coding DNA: TGTGCCAGCAGCTTACCGGGGGACCAAGAGACCCAGTACTTC.

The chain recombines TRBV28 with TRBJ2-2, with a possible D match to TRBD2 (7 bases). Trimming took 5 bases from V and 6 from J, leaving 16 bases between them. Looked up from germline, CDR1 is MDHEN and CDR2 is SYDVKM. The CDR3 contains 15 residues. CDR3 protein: CASSTAGAGAGELFF. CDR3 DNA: TGTGCCAGCAGTACGGCGGGGGCTGGCGCCGGGGAGCTGTTTTTT. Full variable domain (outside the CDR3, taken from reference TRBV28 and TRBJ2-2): DVKVTQSSRYLVKRTGEKVFLECVQDMDHENMFWYRQDPGLGLRLIYFSYDVKMKEKGDIPEGYSVSREKKERFSLILESASTNQTSMYLCASSTAGAGAGELFFGEGSRLTVL.

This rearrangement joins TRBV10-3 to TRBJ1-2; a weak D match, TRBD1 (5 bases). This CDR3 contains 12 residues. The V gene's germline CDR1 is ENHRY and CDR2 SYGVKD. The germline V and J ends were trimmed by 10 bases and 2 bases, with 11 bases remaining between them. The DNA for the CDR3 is TGTGCCAGCACCGGGACCAACTATGGCTACACCTTC. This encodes CASTGTNYGYTF.

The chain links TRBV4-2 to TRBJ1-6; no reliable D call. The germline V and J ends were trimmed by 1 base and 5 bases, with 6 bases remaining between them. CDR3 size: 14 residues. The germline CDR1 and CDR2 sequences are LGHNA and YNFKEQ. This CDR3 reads CASSQATNNSPLHF. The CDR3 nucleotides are TGTGCCAGCAGCCAAGCAACTAATAATTCACCCCTCCACTTT.

The CDR3 is CASGLVYTDTQYF. DNA of the CDR3: TGTGCTAGTGGTTTGGTATATACAGATACGCAGTATTTT. This chain joins TRBV12-5 and TRBJ2-3; D not certain. Germline CDR1 is LGHNT and CDR2 is FRNRAP. The CDR3 has 13 amino acids. Trimming stripped 0 bases from V and 3 bases from J, with 4 bases between.

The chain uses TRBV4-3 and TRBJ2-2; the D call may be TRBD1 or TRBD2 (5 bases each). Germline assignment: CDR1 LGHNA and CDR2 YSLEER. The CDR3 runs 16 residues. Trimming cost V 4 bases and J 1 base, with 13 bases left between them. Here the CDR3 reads CASSPRGGGNTGELFF. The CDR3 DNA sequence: TGCGCCAGCAGCCCCCGGGGTGGGGGGAACACCGGGGAGCTGTTTTTT.

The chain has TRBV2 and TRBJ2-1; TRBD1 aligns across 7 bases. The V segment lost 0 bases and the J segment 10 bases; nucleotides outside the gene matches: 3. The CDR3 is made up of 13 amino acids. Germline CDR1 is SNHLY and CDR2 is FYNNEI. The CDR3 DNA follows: TGTGCCAGCAGTGAAGCGACAGGGTGGGAGCAGTTCTTC. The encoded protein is CASSEATGWEQFF.

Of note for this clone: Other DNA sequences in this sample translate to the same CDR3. CDR3 protein: CASSLGQGVYGYTF. The CDR3 nucleotides read TGTGCCAGCAGCTTGGGACAGGGTGTCTATGGCTACACCTTC. This chain uses TRBV7-9 with TRBJ1-2, with 9 positions matching TRBD1. The CDR3 has 14 amino acids. The J segment lost 4 bases and the V segment lost 3 bases, leaving 3 bases of the junction unmatched. Per the germline V gene, CDR1 is SEHNR and CDR2 is FQNEAQ (reference sequence). The variable domain in full, with the rest retrieved from reference TRBV7-9 and TRBJ1-2, is DTGVSQNPRHKITKRGQNVTFRCDPISEHNRLYWYRQTLGQGPEFLTYFQNEAQLEKSRLLSDRFSAERPKGSFSTLEIQRTEQGDSAMYLCASSLGQGVYGYTFGSGTRLTVV.

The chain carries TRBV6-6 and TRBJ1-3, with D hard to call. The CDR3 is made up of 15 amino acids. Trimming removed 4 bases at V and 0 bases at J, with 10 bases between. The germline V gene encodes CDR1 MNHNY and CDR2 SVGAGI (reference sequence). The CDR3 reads CASSWRHNSGNTIYF. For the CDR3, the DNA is TGTGCCAGCAGTTGGAGGCATAACTCTGGAAACACCATATATTTT.

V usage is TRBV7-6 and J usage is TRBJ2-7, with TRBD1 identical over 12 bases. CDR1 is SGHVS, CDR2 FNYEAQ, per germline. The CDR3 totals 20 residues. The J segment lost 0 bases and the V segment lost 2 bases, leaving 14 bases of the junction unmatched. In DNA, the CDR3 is TGTGCCAGCAGCTTAAGTTCCGGGGGACAGGGGGCCAGTTACTCCTACGAGCAGTACTTC. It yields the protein CASSLSSGGQGASYSYEQYF. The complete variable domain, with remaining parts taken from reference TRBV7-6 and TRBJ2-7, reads GAGVSQSPRYKVTKRGQDVALRCDPISGHVSLYWYRQALGQGPEFLTYFNYEAQQDKSGLPNDRFSAERPEGSISTLTIQRTEQRDSAMYRCASSLSSGGQGASYSYEQYFGPGTRLTVT.

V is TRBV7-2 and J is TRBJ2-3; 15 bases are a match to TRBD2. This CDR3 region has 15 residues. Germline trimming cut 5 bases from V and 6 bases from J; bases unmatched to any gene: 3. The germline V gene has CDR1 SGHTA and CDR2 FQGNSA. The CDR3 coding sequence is TGTGCCAGCAGCGGGACTAGCGGGAGGAAGGATACGCAGTATTTT. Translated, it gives CASSGTSGRKDTQYF.

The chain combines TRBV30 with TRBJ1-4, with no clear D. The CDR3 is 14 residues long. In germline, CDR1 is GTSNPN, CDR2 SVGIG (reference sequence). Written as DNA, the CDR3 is TGTGGTTATGGCGGGCGGTCGGGGTATGAAAAACTGTTTTTT. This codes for CGYGGRSGYEKLFF.

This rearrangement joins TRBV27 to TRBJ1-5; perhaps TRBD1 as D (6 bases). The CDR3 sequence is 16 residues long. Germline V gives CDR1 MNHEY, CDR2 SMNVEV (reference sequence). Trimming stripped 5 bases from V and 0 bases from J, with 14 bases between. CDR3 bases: TGTGCCAGCAGTCCCCGGACAGTTTTTAGCAATCAGCCCCAGCATTTT. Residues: CASSPRTVFSNQPQHF.

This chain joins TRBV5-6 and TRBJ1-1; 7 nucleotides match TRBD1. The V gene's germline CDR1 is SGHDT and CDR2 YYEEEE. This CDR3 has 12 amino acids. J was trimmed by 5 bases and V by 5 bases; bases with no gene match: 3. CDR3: CASRQGWTEAFF. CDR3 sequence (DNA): TGTGCCAGCAGACAGGGGTGGACTGAAGCTTTCTTT.

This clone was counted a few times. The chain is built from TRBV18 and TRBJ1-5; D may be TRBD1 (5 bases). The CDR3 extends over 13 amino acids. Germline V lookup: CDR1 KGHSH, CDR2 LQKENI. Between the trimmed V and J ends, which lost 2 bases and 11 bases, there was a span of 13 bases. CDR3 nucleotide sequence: TGTGCCAGCTCACCAGATAGACAGAAAGCCCAGCATTTT. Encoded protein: CASSPDRQKAQHF.

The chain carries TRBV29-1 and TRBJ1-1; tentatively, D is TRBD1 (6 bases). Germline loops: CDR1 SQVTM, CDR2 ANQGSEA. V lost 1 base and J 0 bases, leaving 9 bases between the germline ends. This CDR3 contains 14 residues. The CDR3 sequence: CSVEAGQLNTEAFF. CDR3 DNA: TGCAGCGTTGAAGCTGGACAGCTGAACACTGAAGCTTTCTTT.

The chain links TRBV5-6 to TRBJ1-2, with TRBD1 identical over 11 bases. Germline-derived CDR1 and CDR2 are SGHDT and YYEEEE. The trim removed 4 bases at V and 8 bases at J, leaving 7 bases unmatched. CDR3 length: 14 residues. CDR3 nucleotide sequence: TGTGCCAGCAGCCCGGGGACAGGGGGAGGAGGCTACACCTTC. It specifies CASSPGTGGGGYTF.

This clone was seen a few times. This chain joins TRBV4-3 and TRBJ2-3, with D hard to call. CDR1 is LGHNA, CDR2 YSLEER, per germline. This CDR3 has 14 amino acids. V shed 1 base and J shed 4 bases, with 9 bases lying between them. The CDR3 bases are TGCGCCAGCAGCCAAGGGCTTAGCCCAGATACGCAGTATTTT. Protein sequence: CASSQGLSPDTQYF.

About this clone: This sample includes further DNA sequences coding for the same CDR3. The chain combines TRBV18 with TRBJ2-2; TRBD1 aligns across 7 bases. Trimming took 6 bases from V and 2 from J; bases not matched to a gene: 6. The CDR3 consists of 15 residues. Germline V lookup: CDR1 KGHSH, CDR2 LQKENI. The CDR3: CASSPGQSNTGELFF. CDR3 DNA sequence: TGTGCCAGCTCCCCGGGACAGAGTAACACCGGGGAGCTGTTTTTT.

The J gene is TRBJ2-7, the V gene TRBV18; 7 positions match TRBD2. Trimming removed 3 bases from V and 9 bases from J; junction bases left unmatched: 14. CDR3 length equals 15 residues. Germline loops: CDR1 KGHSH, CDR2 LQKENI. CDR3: CASSPPGLQTQGQYF. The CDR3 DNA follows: TGTGCCAGCTCACCGCCGGGACTACAAACCCAAGGGCAGTACTTC. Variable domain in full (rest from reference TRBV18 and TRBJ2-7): NAGVMQNPRHLVRRRGQEARLRCSPMKGHSHVYWYRQLPEEGLKFMVYLQKENIIDESGMPKERFSAEFPKEGPSILRIQQVVRGDSAAYFCASSPPGLQTQGQYFGPGTRLTVT.

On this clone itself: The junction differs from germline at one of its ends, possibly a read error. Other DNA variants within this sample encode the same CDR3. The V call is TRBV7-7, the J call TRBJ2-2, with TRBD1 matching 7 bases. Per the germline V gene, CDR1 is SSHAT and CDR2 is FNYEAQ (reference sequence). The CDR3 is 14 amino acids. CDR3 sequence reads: CASSLEGTAGELFF. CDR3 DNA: TGTGCTAGCAGCTTAGAGGGGACAGCCGGGGAGCTGTTTTTT.